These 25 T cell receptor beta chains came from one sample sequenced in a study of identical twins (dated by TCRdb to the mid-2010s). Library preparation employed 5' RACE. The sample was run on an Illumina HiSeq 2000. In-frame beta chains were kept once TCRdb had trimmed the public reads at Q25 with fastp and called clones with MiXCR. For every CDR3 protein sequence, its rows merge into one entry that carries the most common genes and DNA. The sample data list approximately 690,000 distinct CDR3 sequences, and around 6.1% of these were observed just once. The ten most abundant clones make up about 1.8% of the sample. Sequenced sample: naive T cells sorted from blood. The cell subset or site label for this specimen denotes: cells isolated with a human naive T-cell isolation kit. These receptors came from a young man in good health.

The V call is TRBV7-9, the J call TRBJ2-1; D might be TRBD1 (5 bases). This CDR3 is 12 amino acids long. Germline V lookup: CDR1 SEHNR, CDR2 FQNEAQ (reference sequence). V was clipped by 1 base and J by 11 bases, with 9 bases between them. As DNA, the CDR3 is TGTGCCAGCAGCTTAGGGGTGGGGCAGCAGTTCTTC. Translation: CASSLGVGQQFF.

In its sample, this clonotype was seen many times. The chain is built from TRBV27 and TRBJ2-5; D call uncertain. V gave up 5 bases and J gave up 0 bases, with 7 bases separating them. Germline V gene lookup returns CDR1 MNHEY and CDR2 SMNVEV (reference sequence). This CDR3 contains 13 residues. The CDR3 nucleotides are TGTGCCAGCAGTCCCCATTACCAAGAGACCCAGTACTTC. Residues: CASSPHYQETQYF.

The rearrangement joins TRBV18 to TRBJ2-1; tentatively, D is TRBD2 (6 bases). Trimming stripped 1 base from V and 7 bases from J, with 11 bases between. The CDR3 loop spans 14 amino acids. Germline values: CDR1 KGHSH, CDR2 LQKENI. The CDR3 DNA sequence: TGTGCCAGCTCACCACAGAATGGGGGGAATGAGCAGTTCTTC. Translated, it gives CASSPQNGGNEQFF.

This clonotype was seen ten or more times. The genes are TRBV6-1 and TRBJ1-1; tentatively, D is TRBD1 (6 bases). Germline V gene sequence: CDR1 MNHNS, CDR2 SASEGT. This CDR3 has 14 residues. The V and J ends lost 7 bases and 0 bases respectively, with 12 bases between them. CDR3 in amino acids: CASNIGQLNTEAFF. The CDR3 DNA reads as TGTGCCAGCAACATCGGACAGTTGAACACTGAAGCTTTCTTT.

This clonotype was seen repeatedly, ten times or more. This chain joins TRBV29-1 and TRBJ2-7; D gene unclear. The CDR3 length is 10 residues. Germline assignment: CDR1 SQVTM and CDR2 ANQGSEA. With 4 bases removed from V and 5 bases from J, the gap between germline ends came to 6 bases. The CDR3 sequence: CSVAEHEQYF. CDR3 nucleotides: TGCAGCGTTGCGGAACACGAGCAGTACTTC.

Written as DNA, the CDR3 is TGTGCCATCAGCACAGGGAATCCCCTAAAGTCCGGGGCCAACGTCCTGACTTTC. Encoded protein: CAISTGNPLKSGANVLTF. V usage is TRBV10-3 and J usage is TRBJ2-6; D possibly corresponds to TRBD1 (6 bases). Germline loops: CDR1 ENHRY, CDR2 SYGVKD. The CDR3 spans 18 residues. V was cut by 6 bases and J by 4 bases, with 22 bases left in between.

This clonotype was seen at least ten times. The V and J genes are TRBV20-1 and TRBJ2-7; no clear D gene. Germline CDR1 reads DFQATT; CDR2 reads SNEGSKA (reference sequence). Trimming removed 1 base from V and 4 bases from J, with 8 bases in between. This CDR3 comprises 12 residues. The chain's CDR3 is CSARVGSYEQYF. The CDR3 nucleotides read TGCAGTGCTAGAGTAGGATCGTACGAGCAGTACTTC.

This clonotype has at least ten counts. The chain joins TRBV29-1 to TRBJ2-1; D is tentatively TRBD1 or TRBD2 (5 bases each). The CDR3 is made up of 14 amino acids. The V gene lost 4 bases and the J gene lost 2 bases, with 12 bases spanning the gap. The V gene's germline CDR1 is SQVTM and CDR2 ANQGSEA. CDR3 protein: CSVGGSGTYNEQFF. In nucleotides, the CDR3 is TGCAGCGTTGGGGGGAGTGGGACCTACAATGAGCAGTTCTTC.

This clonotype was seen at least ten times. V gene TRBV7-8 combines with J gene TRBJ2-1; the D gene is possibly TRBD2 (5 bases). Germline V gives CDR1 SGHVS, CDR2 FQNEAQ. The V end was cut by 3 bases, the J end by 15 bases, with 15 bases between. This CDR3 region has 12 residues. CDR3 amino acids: CASSFAGGYRFF. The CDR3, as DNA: TGTGCCAGCAGCTTTGCGGGTGGTTATCGGTTCTTC.

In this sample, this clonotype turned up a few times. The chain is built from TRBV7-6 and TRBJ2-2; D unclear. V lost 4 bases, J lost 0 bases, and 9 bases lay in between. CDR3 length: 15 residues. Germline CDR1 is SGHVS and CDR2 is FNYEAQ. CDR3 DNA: TGTGCCAGCAGCTCTGACACCTCGAACACCGGGGAGCTGTTTTTT. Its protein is CASSSDTSNTGELFF.

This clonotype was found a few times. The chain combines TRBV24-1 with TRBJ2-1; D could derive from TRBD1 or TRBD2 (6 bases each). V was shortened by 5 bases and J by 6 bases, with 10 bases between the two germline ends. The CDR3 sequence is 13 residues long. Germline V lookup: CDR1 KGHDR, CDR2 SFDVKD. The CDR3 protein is CATSVRGGNEQFF. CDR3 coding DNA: TGTGCCACCAGTGTCAGGGGAGGCAATGAGCAGTTCTTC.

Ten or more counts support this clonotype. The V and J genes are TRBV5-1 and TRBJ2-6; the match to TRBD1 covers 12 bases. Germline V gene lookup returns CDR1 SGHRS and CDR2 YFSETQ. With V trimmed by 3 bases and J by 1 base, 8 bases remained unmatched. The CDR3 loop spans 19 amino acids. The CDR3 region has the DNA TGCGCCAGCAGCTCCTTACCGGGACAGGGGGCATCTGGGGCCAACGTCCTGACTTTC. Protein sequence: CASSSLPGQGASGANVLTF.

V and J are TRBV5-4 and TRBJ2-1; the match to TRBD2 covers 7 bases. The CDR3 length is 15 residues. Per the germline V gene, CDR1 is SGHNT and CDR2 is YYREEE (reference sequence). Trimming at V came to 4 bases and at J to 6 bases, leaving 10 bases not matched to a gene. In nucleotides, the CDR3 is TGTGCCAGCAGCCTCCGAGGAGCGGGAAGCAATGAGCAGTTCTTC. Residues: CASSLRGAGSNEQFF.

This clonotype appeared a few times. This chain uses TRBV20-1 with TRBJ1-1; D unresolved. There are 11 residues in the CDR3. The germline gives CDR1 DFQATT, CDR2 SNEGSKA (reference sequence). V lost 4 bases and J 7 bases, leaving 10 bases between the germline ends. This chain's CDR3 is CSAMSGNEAFF. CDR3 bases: TGCAGTGCTATGTCCGGGAATGAAGCTTTCTTT.

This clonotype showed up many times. Here the CDR3 reads CSVAGGGDEKLFF. In nucleotides, the CDR3 is TGCAGCGTTGCGGGCGGCGGGGATGAAAAACTGTTTTTT. The chain has TRBV29-1 and TRBJ1-4; D is ambiguous. The length of the CDR3 is 13 residues. The germline gives CDR1 SQVTM, CDR2 ANQGSEA. Trimming removed 4 bases from V and 6 bases from J, with 12 bases in between.

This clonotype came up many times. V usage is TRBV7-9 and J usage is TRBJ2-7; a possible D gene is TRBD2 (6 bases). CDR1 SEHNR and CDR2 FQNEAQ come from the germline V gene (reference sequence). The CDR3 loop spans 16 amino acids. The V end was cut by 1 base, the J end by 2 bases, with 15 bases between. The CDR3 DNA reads TGTGCCAGCAGCTTAGTGCTCGGGGGTTTTCCCTACGAGCAGTACTTC. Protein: CASSLVLGGFPYEQYF. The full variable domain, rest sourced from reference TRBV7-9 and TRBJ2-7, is DTGVSQNPRHKITKRGQNVTFRCDPISEHNRLYWYRQTLGQGPEFLTYFQNEAQLEKSRLLSDRFSAERPKGSFSTLEIQRTEQGDSAMYLCASSLVLGGFPYEQYFGPGTRLTVT.

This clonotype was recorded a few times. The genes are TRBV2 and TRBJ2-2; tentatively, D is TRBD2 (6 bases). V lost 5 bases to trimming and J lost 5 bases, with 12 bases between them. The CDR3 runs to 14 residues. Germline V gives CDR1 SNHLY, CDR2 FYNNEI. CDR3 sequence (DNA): TGTGCCAGCAGTATGGGGACTCGAACCGGGGAGCTGTTTTTT. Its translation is CASSMGTRTGELFF.

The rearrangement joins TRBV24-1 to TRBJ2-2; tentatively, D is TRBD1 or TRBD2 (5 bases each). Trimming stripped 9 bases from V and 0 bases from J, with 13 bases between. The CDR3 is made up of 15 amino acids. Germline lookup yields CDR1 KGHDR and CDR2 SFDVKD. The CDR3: CATAGRGANTGELFF. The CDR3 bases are TGTGCCACCGCCGGGCGAGGGGCGAACACCGGGGAGCTGTTTTTT.

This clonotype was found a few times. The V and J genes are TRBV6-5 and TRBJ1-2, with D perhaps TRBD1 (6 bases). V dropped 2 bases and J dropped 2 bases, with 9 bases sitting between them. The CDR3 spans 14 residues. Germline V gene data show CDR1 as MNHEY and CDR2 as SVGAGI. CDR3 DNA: TGTGCCAGCAGTTACCAGGGGCCGAACTATGGCTACACCTTC. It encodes CASSYQGPNYGYTF.

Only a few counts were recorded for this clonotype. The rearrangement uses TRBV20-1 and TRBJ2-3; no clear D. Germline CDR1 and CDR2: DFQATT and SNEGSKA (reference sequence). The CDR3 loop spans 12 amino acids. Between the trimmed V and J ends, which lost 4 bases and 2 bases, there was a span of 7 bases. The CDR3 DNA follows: TGCAGTGCTACACCGGCCACAGATACGCAGTATTTT. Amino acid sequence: CSATPATDTQYF.

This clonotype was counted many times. The CDR3 loop reads CASSLELTYNQPQHF. The CDR3, as DNA: TGTGCCAGCAGCTTGGAGCTGACGTATAATCAGCCCCAGCATTTT. V gene TRBV5-8 combines with J gene TRBJ1-5, with unresolved D. This CDR3 contains 15 residues. Trimming left V 0 bases short and J 4 bases short, with 11 bases between. Looked up from germline, CDR1 is SGHTS and CDR2 is YDEGEE.

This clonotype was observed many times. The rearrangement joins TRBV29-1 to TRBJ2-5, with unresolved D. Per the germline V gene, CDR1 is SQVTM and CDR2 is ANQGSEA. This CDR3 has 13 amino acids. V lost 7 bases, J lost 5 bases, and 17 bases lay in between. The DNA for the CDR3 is TGCAGCGGAGGACCCCTTCTTTTGGAGACCCAGTACTTC. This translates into CSGGPLLLETQYF. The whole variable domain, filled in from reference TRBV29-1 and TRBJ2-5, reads SAVISQKPSRDICQRGTSLTIQCQVDSQVTMMFWYRQQPGQSLTLIATANQGSEATYESGFVIDKFPISRPNLTFSTLTVSNMSPEDSSIYLCSGGPLLLETQYFGPGTRLLVL.

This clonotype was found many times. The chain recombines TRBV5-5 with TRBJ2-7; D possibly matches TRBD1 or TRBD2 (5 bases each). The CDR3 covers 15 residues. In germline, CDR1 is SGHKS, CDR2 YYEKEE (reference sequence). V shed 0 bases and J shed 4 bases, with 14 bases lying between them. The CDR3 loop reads CASSLVDSGTYEQYF. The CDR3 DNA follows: TGTGCCAGCAGCTTGGTAGACAGTGGGACGTACGAGCAGTACTTC. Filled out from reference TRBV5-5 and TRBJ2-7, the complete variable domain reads DAGVTQSPTHLIKTRGQQVTLRCSPISGHKSVSWYQQVLGQGPQFIFQYYEKEERGRGNFPDRFSARQFPNYSSELNVNALLLGDSALYLCASSLVDSGTYEQYFGPGTRLTVT.

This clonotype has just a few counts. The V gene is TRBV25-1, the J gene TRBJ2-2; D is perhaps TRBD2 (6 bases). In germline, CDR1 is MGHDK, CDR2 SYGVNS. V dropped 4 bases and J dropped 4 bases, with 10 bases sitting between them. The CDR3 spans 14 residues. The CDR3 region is CASSAGTRTGELFF. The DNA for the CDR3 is TGTGCCAGCAGTGCCGGGACTCGCACCGGGGAGCTGTTTTTT.

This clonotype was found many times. CDR3 protein: CASGRELDNEQFF. CDR3 DNA sequence: TGTGCCAGCGGGCGGGAGCTCGACAATGAGCAGTTCTTC. The V gene is TRBV7-6, the J gene TRBJ2-1; TRBD2 aligns across 7 bases. Germline V gene data show CDR1 as SGHVS and CDR2 as FNYEAQ. Trimming at V came to 8 bases and at J to 5 bases, leaving 6 bases not matched to a gene. CDR3 length equals 13 residues.